The clone carrying this T cell receptor beta chain appeared a single time. In the authors' workflow: Amplified reference gene primers provided the basis for estimating nucleated cell counts. Method: immunoSEQ multiplex PCR; TCRdb's copy keeps in-frame clones and lacks some. The V and J calls and clone size were taken over from that table, and D and trimming were inferred from the DNA. The data show 150,000 to 180,000 clones, roughly four fifths seen once. Germline CDR1 SGHRS, CDR2 YFSETQ. The V end was cut by 6 bases, the J end by 2 bases, with 13 bases between. The CDR3 is 14 amino acids. This entry is derived from a study of blood T cell repertoires in COVID-19. About the research overall: The samples span acute and convalescent COVID-19 from the United States, Italy and Spain. Sample material is recorded as cDNA or gDNA derived from T cells, B-cell-depleted T cells, or PBMCs.

The clonotype comes from a man older than 75 with acute or convalescent COVID-19. The chain employs TRBV5-1 and TRBJ2-3, with D possibly TRBD2 on 5 matching bases. The sequenced material came from peripheral blood. The CDR3 sequence is CASTFGGTTDTQYF. The CDR3 region has the DNA TGCGCCAGCACCTTCGGAGGCACCACAGATACGCAGTATTTT.